The 31 T cell receptor beta chains given below trace back to one sample, sequenced in a study of blood T cell repertoires in COVID-19. This table comes from immunoSEQ multiplex PCR, and its TCRdb copy is limited to in-frame clones, with some not included. The sample holds approximately 360,000 clones, around 87% seen once. Material for sequencing was PBMCs or T cells enriched from blood (not recorded which). The receptors originated from a man in his forties in a cohort exposed to, infected with or recovered from COVID-19 (not recorded which).

The CDR3: CACSVEASPLHF. The CDR3 region has the DNA TGTGCCTGTAGCGTGGAGGCTTCACCCCTCCACTTT. V usage is TRBV6-5 and J usage is TRBJ1-6, with D hard to call. CDR3 length equals 12 residues. V lost 11 bases to trimming and J lost 9 bases, with 14 bases between them. Germline CDR1 reads MNHEY; CDR2 reads SVGAGI.

The V and J genes are TRBV4-1 and TRBJ2-2; D may be TRBD2 (6 bases). The CDR3 contains 15 residues. Germline CDR1 reads MGHRA; CDR2 reads YSYEKL. Trimming took 11 bases from V and 1 from J, leaving 17 bases between them. The CDR3 nucleotides read TGCGCCTCGAGAACGGGAGACGGGAACACCGGGGAGCTGTTTTTT. This sequence encodes CASRTGDGNTGELFF.

The chain is built from TRBV12-5 and TRBJ2-7; D may be TRBD2 (6 bases). Germline V gives CDR1 LGHNT, CDR2 FRNRAP. Trimming removed 4 bases at V and 6 bases at J, with 10 bases between. CDR3 length: 12 residues. The CDR3 nucleotides are TGTGCTAGTGGTTGGAGGGGTGGCGAGCAGTACTTC. Protein: CASGWRGGEQYF. Using reference TRBV12-5 and TRBJ2-7 for the parts outside the CDR3, the full variable domain is DARVTQTPRHKVTEMGQEVTMRCQPILGHNTVFWYRQTMMQGLELLAYFRNRAPLDDSGMPKDRFSAEMPDATLATLKIQPSEPRDSAVYFCASGWRGGEQYFGPGTRLTVT.

V is TRBV5-4 and J is TRBJ2-5; possibly TRBD2 for D (8 bases). Germline-derived CDR1 and CDR2 are SGHNT and YYREEE (reference sequence). The CDR3 consists of 13 residues. V was cut by 4 bases and J by 7 bases, with 14 bases left in between. The CDR3 loop reads CASSTGAGGTQYF. The CDR3 DNA follows: TGTGCCAGCAGCACAGGGGCGGGAGGGACCCAGTACTTC.

The CDR3 is CATEQGKKRYTEAFF. The CDR3, as DNA: TGCGCCACCGAACAGGGGAAAAAGCGGTACACTGAAGCTTTCTTT. The rearrangement links TRBV10-1 to TRBJ1-1; 7 bases fit TRBD1. The CDR3 is 15 amino acids. J lost 3 bases, V lost 10 bases, and 14 bases had no gene match. Germline-derived CDR1 and CDR2 are WNHNN and SYGVQD (reference sequence).

V usage is TRBV7-6 and J usage is TRBJ2-1; possible D gene TRBD2, 5 bases. This CDR3 contains 15 residues. The germline V gene encodes CDR1 SGHVS and CDR2 FNYEAQ. With 1 base removed from V and 2 bases from J, the gap between germline ends came to 9 bases. CDR3 nucleotide sequence: TGTGCCAGCAGCTTAGGAGCGGCAACCTACAATGAGCAGTTCTTC. This translates into CASSLGAATYNEQFF.

V is TRBV10-1 and J is TRBJ2-3; 10 positions match TRBD2. V trimming: 3 bases; J trimming: 8 bases; junction bases outside the gene matches: 8. The CDR3 is 15 residues long. Germline V gives CDR1 WNHNN, CDR2 SYGVQD (reference sequence). CDR3 sequence reads: CASSDPAGGPGTQYF. In DNA form, the CDR3 reads TGCGCCAGCAGTGACCCAGCGGGAGGGCCGGGTACGCAGTATTTT.

J is TRBJ2-7 and V is TRBV28; 10 bases are a match to TRBD1. Germline CDR1 and CDR2: MDHEN and SYDVKM. V was clipped by 8 bases and J by 3 bases; unmatched bases: 7. The CDR3 totals 14 residues. CDR3 coding DNA: TGTGCCAGCGTTCCGGGACAGGGGTTCTACGAGCAGTACTTC. Its protein product is CASVPGQGFYEQYF.

V and J are TRBV29-1 and TRBJ1-5; 8 bases agree with TRBD1. The length of the CDR3 is 14 residues. V was clipped by 7 bases and J by 3 bases; unmatched bases: 8. The V gene's germline CDR1 is SQVTM and CDR2 ANQGSEA. CDR3 in amino acids: CSAADRGYNQPQHF. The CDR3 region has the DNA TGCAGCGCCGCTGACAGGGGCTACAATCAGCCCCAGCATTTT.

This CDR3 reads CASSLDSPFSGNTIYF. CDR3 DNA sequence: TGTGCCAGCAGCTTGGACAGCCCTTTCTCTGGAAACACCATATATTTT. The V and J genes are TRBV5-4 and TRBJ1-3; no clear D gene. Germline CDR1 and CDR2: SGHNT and YYREEE (reference sequence). The V and J ends lost 0 bases and 0 bases respectively, with 10 bases between them. This CDR3 is 16 amino acids long.

The V call is TRBV27, the J call TRBJ1-4, with D perhaps TRBD1 (6 bases). CDR3 length: 16 amino acids. Germline CDR1 and CDR2: MNHEY and SMNVEV (reference sequence). The V end lost 3 bases, the J end lost 7 bases, and 18 bases lay between the germline ends. CDR3 coding DNA: TGTGCCAGCAGTTTTGCAGGAATGAGGGGGGGTGAAAAACTGTTTTTT. It yields the protein CASSFAGMRGGEKLFF.

The gene calls are TRBV30 and TRBJ1-5; tentative D call: TRBD1 (6 bases). The CDR3 is made up of 13 amino acids. Germline assignment: CDR1 GTSNPN and CDR2 SVGIG (reference sequence). V lost 5 bases to trimming and J lost 1 base, with 9 bases between them. In DNA form, the CDR3 reads TGTGCCTGGGCCGGGACAAGCAATCAGCCCCAGCATTTT. This encodes CAWAGTSNQPQHF.

The J gene is TRBJ1-2, the V gene TRBV7-9, with D tentatively TRBD1 (5 bases). The CDR3 extends over 14 amino acids. Trimming removed 5 bases at V and 1 base at J, with 11 bases between. Germline assignment: CDR1 SEHNR and CDR2 FQNEAQ (reference sequence). CDR3 in DNA: TGTGCCAGCAGCGAAGGGGTCGGTAACTATGGCTACACCTTC. Translating gives CASSEGVGNYGYTF.

The V and J genes are TRBV6-4 and TRBJ2-7; D remains unclear. This CDR3 region has 11 residues. The ends were cut back, 5 bases at V and 3 bases at J, with 5 bases in the middle. CDR1 and CDR2 (germline): MRHNA, SNTAGT. The CDR3 DNA follows: TGTGCCAGCAGTCCTAGCTACGAGCAGTACTTC. This encodes CASSPSYEQYF.

The chain recombines TRBV7-9 with TRBJ2-3; D is perhaps TRBD2 (5 bases). Trimming left V 5 bases short and J 6 bases short, with 15 bases between. The CDR3 sequence is 14 residues long. In germline, CDR1 is SEHNR, CDR2 FQNEAQ (reference sequence). In DNA, the CDR3 is TGTGCCAGCAGCCCTGGGAGTTCTTTTGATACGCAGTATTTT. Protein product: CASSPGSSFDTQYF.

This clone was observed a few times. The chain combines TRBV7-7 with TRBJ2-1, with 8 bases fitting TRBD2. V shed 5 bases, J shed 0 bases, and the junction held 6 bases outside the gene matches. Germline loops: CDR1 SSHAT, CDR2 FNYEAQ (reference sequence). This CDR3 spans 16 amino acids. CDR3 loop: CASSPTSGSSYNEQFF. The CDR3, as DNA: TGTGCCAGCAGCCCGACAAGCGGGAGCTCCTACAATGAGCAGTTCTTC.

The chain is built from TRBV19 and TRBJ1-5, with 7 bases matching TRBD1. V dropped 6 bases and J dropped 4; count of bases not matched to a gene: 9. Germline V gene data show CDR1 as LNHDA and CDR2 as SQIVND (reference sequence). The CDR3 runs to 15 residues. This chain's CDR3 is CASSPDRVANQPQHF. CDR3 in DNA: TGTGCCAGTAGCCCCGACAGGGTTGCGAATCAGCCCCAGCATTTT.

The chain couples TRBV19 to TRBJ1-1, with D possibly being TRBD1 (6 bases). This CDR3 spans 13 amino acids. Trimming left V 6 bases short and J 10 bases short, with 18 bases between. Germline assignment: CDR1 LNHDA and CDR2 SQIVND (reference sequence). The CDR3 DNA reads as TGTGCCAGTAGCCAATCGGAAGTCAGGGGAGCTTTCTTT. Translation gives CASSQSEVRGAFF.

The chain has TRBV30 and TRBJ2-7; 8 bases are shared with TRBD1. V dropped 1 base and J dropped 5; count of bases not matched to a gene: 4. The CDR3 loop spans 13 amino acids. Germline V gives CDR1 GTSNPN, CDR2 SVGIG (reference sequence). Written as DNA, the CDR3 is TGTGCCTGGAGTGGGACAGGGTCCCACGAGCAGTACTTC. It specifies CAWSGTGSHEQYF. Variable domain in full (rest from reference TRBV30 and TRBJ2-7): SQTIHQWPATLVQPVGSPLSLECTVEGTSNPNLYWYRQAAGRGLQLLFYSVGIGQISSEVPQNLSASRPQDRQFILSSKKLLLSDSGFYLCAWSGTGSHEQYFGPGTRLTVT.

The chain links TRBV5-1 to TRBJ1-3, with D possibly TRBD1 on 5 matching bases. Germline loops: CDR1 SGHRS, CDR2 YFSETQ. This CDR3 has 15 residues. V was trimmed by 4 bases and J by 0 bases, leaving 11 bases between them. The CDR3 DNA reads as TGCGCCAGCAGCATTGACGGACACTCTGGAAACACCATATATTTT. Its translation: CASSIDGHSGNTIYF. Together with reference TRBV5-1 and TRBJ1-3, the CDR3 gives the full variable domain: KAGVTQTPRYLIKTRGQQVTLSCSPISGHRSVSWYQQTPGQGLQFLFEYFSETQRNKGNFPGRFSGRQFSNSRSEMNVSTLELGDSALYLCASSIDGHSGNTIYFGEGSWLTVV.

V usage is TRBV14 and J usage is TRBJ2-3; 13 bases are a match to TRBD2. CDR3 length: 17 residues. After removal of 4 bases from V and 8 bases from J, the junction contained 12 bases not matched to a gene. Germline V CDR1 and CDR2: SGHDN, FVKESK. CDR3 protein: CASSLGTSGAREATQYF. In DNA, the CDR3 is TGTGCCAGCAGCCTGGGGACTAGCGGGGCGCGGGAAGCTACGCAGTATTTT. Supplemented by reference TRBV14 and TRBJ2-3, the full variable domain reads EAGVTQFPSHSVIEKGQTVTLRCDPISGHDNLYWYRRVMGKEIKFLLHFVKESKQDESGMPNNRFLAERTGGTYSTLKVQPAELEDSGVYFCASSLGTSGAREATQYFGPGTRLTVL.

Notes on this clone: The same CDR3 arises from other DNA sequences in this sample as well. The chain employs TRBV29-1 and TRBJ1-1; tentative D call: TRBD1 (5 bases). This CDR3 has 12 residues. V was pared by 3 bases and J by 1 base, with 6 bases between. Germline V gene sequence: CDR1 SQVTM, CDR2 ANQGSEA. The CDR3 DNA follows: TGCAGCGTTGAGGGGGGGAACACTGAAGCTTTCTTT. It codes for CSVEGGNTEAFF.

V and J are TRBV5-1 and TRBJ1-2; a weak D match, TRBD1 (6 bases). This CDR3 is 13 amino acids long. Germline CDR1 SGHRS, CDR2 YFSETQ. V was clipped by 4 bases and J by 5 bases, with 12 bases between them. The CDR3 loop is CASSRTDSYGYTF. In DNA, the CDR3 is TGCGCCAGCAGCCGGACAGACTCTTATGGCTACACCTTC.

This sequence joins TRBV4-1 and TRBJ1-5, with 7 positions matching TRBD1. Trimming cost V 0 bases and J 0 bases; bases outside gene matches: 11. There are 19 residues in the CDR3. Per the germline V gene, CDR1 is MGHRA and CDR2 is YSYEKL. The CDR3 DNA is TGCGCCAGCAGCCAAGATCGGAGAACAGGGGTGTATAGCAATCAGCCCCAGCATTTT. Protein: CASSQDRRTGVYSNQPQHF.

In its sample, this clone was seen a few times. The genes are TRBV28 and TRBJ2-7; TRBD2 matches at 14 bases. Looked up from germline, CDR1 is MDHEN and CDR2 is SYDVKM. This CDR3 has 16 amino acids. With 4 bases clipped from V and 3 bases from J, the junction kept 5 bases outside the gene matches. CDR3 protein: CASSSPTSGRGYEQYF. The CDR3 DNA reads as TGTGCCAGCAGTTCGCCGACTAGCGGGAGGGGCTACGAGCAGTACTTC.

This clone has a single count. This same CDR3 is encoded by further DNA sequences in the sample. CDR3 nucleotides: TGCGCCAGCAGCTTGGGTCGAGAGAACACTGAAGCTTTCTTT. The encoded protein is CASSLGRENTEAFF. V is TRBV5-1 and J is TRBJ1-1; the D is unclear. CDR1 and CDR2 from the germline V gene are SGHRS and YFSETQ. The CDR3 length is 14 residues. Trimming left V 0 bases short and J 1 base short, with 7 bases between.

V usage is TRBV19 and J usage is TRBJ2-7, with D possibly being TRBD2 (6 bases). With 5 bases removed from V and 4 bases from J, the gap between germline ends came to 15 bases. Germline V lookup: CDR1 LNHDA, CDR2 SQIVND (reference sequence). The CDR3 consists of 14 residues. The CDR3 region is CASSRRELGYEQYF. The CDR3 nucleotides read TGTGCCAGTAGTCGCCGGGAGTTAGGGTACGAGCAGTACTTC.

J is TRBJ1-5 and V is TRBV27; D gene unclear. The CDR3 totals 13 residues. V gave up 6 bases and J gave up 7 bases, with 13 bases separating them. Per the germline V gene, CDR1 is MNHEY and CDR2 is SMNVEV (reference sequence). The CDR3 bases are TGTGCCAGCAGCCCCACATACCCCCAGCCCCAGCATTTT. Amino acids: CASSPTYPQPQHF.

This clone showed up just once. The chain recombines TRBV6-5 with TRBJ2-5; maybe TRBD1 (7 bases). The V and J ends lost 6 bases and 5 bases respectively, with 13 bases between them. CDR1 and CDR2 from the germline V gene are MNHEY and SVGAGI. The CDR3 is 13 amino acids. The CDR3 here is CASRSGGRETQYF. As DNA, the CDR3 is TGTGCCAGCAGGTCAGGGGGGCGGGAGACCCAGTACTTC.

The V gene is TRBV6-6, the J gene TRBJ1-3; 8 bases map to TRBD1. CDR1 is MNHNY, CDR2 SVGAGI, per germline (reference sequence). The length of the CDR3 is 15 residues. Trimming took 6 bases from V and 5 from J; bases not matched to a gene: 9. Here the CDR3 reads CASSPASGGRNTIYF. The CDR3 DNA reads as TGTGCCAGCAGCCCCGCCTCAGGGGGCAGAAACACCATATATTTT.

This clone was seen only a few times. The rearrangement uses TRBV18 and TRBJ2-1; no definite D call. V was clipped by 3 bases and J by 8 bases, with 8 bases between them. The CDR3 consists of 12 residues. Germline V gene lookup returns CDR1 KGHSH and CDR2 LQKENI. In nucleotides, the CDR3 is TGTGCCAGCTCACCTGAGACTTATGAGCAGTTCTTC. The encoded protein is CASSPETYEQFF.